The 20 T cell receptor beta chains below come from one sample, sequenced in a study of blood T cell repertoires in COVID-19. The assay was immunoSEQ multiplex PCR, and TCRdb's table has in-frame clones only and misses some. Among about 62,000 clones listed, about 88% were seen once. Material for sequencing was peripheral blood. The receptors derive from a man aged 70-80 years with acute or convalescent COVID-19.

The V gene is TRBV6-5, the J gene TRBJ1-1; D is uncertain. Trimming cost V 5 bases and J 5 bases, with 15 bases left between them. The CDR3 spans 14 residues. Germline loops: CDR1 MNHEY, CDR2 SVGAGI. The CDR3 DNA sequence: TGTGCCAGCAGTCCCTCCCCAAGGGAGACTGAAGCTTTCTTT. Protein product: CASSPSPRETEAFF.

The V and J genes are TRBV3-1 (or the pseudogene TRBV3-2) and TRBJ1-1; 12 positions agree with TRBD1. Trimming at V came to 4 bases and at J to 11 bases, leaving 11 bases not matched to a gene. The germline V gene has CDR1 LGHDT and CDR2 YNNKEL (reference sequence). The CDR3 is 15 residues long. The CDR3 is CASSLAGQGAGEAFF. The DNA of the CDR3 is TGTGCCAGCAGCCTTGCGGGACAGGGGGCCGGTGAGGCTTTCTTT.

The gene calls are TRBV5-1 and TRBJ2-7; 7 positions agree with TRBD2. Germline V lookup: CDR1 SGHRS, CDR2 YFSETQ. Trimming at V came to 0 bases and at J to 3 bases, leaving 6 bases not matched to a gene. This CDR3 region has 15 residues. CDR3 protein: CASSLGLGDYYEQYF. The CDR3 coding sequence is TGCGCCAGCAGCTTGGGATTGGGGGACTACTACGAGCAGTACTTC.

V and J are TRBV7-2 and TRBJ2-3; D perhaps matches TRBD2 (6 bases). CDR3 length equals 17 residues. Germline V lookup: CDR1 SGHTA, CDR2 FQGNSA. V lost 3 bases and J lost 4, with 20 bases in between. Written as DNA, the CDR3 is TGTGCCAGCAGCTTCCAGCGGGCCAGCGGAAGACCAGATACGCAGTATTTT. Translated: CASSFQRASGRPDTQYF. The full variable domain, completed using reference TRBV7-2 and TRBJ2-3, is GAGVSQSPSNKVTEKGKDVELRCDPISGHTALYWYRQSLGQGLEFLIYFQGNSAPDKSGLPSDRFSAERTGGSVSTLTIQRTQQEDSAVYLCASSFQRASGRPDTQYFGPGTRLTVL.

V gene TRBV9 combines with J gene TRBJ1-2; 8 bases agree with TRBD1. Trimming cost V 0 bases and J 6 bases; bases outside gene matches: 4. The CDR3 loop spans 14 amino acids. Germline V lookup: CDR1 SGDLS, CDR2 YYNGEE. The CDR3 DNA reads TGTGCCAGCAGCGTAGTGTCAGGGGGCCATGGCTACACCTTC. Translating it yields CASSVVSGGHGYTF.

The V call is TRBV3-1 (or the pseudogene TRBV3-2), the J call TRBJ2-3; 11 bases agree with TRBD2. The germline CDR1 and CDR2 sequences are LGHDT and YNNKEL (reference sequence). The CDR3 loop spans 15 amino acids. J gave up 9 bases and V 1 base, and 6 bases lay outside the gene matches. The CDR3 DNA is TGTGCCAGCAGCCAAGTGGTAGCGGGGGGGTCGACGCAGTATTTT. It specifies CASSQVVAGGSTQYF.

This clone was seen a handful of times. The chain uses TRBV12-3 or TRBV12-4 and TRBJ2-7; no reliable D call. V was pared by 7 bases and J by 2 bases, with 9 bases between. This CDR3 region has 12 residues. CDR3 loop: CASTRETYEQYF. CDR3 coding DNA: TGTGCCAGCACCCGCGAAACCTACGAGCAGTACTTC.

The chain carries TRBV7-3 and TRBJ2-5, with 7 bases aligning to TRBD2. Losses at the gene ends were 8 bases for V and 1 base for J; bases not matched to a gene: 7. Germline V lookup: CDR1 SGHTA, CDR2 FQGTGA. CDR3 length equals 14 residues. In nucleotides, the CDR3 is TGTGCCAGCTCAATCGCGGGGGTCCAAGAGACCCAGTACTTC. Translating it yields CASSIAGVQETQYF.

This chain links TRBV19 with TRBJ2-1, with a weak D call TRBD2 (6 bases). V was clipped by 3 bases and J by 7 bases, with 19 bases between them. Germline CDR1 LNHDA, CDR2 SQIVND (reference sequence). This CDR3 region has 16 residues. The DNA of the CDR3 is TGTGCCAGTAGTATTAATACGGGAGTCCGGACAAATGAGCAGTTCTTC. Protein sequence: CASSINTGVRTNEQFF.

This chain's CDR3 is CASSPQGGLAGLAKNIQYF. CDR3 coding DNA: TGTGCCAGCAGCCCCCAAGGGGGGCTAGCGGGGTTAGCCAAAAACATTCAGTACTTC. This sequence joins TRBV7-9 and TRBJ2-4; the match to TRBD2 covers 9 bases. This CDR3 comprises 19 residues. V trimming: 5 bases; J trimming: 0 bases; junction bases outside the gene matches: 14. Germline V gene sequence: CDR1 SEHNR, CDR2 FQNEAQ (reference sequence).

The CDR3: CACNSGNSNQPQHF. For the CDR3, the DNA is TGTGCCTGCAACTCAGGGAATAGCAATCAGCCCCAGCATTTT. The chain combines TRBV30 with TRBJ1-5; D might be TRBD1 (5 bases). Trimming stripped 6 bases from V and 0 bases from J, with 12 bases between. CDR1 and CDR2 from the germline V gene are GTSNPN and SVGIG (reference sequence). The CDR3 extends over 14 amino acids.

The chain couples TRBV10-3 to TRBJ1-2, with D tentatively TRBD1 (6 bases). The germline V gene encodes CDR1 ENHRY and CDR2 SYGVKD. V lost 6 bases and J 10 bases, leaving 24 bases between the germline ends. This CDR3 comprises 15 residues. This chain's CDR3 is CAISGGPASGGAYTF. The DNA of the CDR3 is TGTGCCATCAGCGGCGGCCCGGCCTCCGGGGGGGCCTACACCTTC.

This chain links TRBV5-6 with TRBJ1-1; weak D call: TRBD1 (6 bases). Deletions cut 5 bases from V and 3 bases from J, with 20 bases between. Germline V gene data show CDR1 as SGHDT and CDR2 as YYEEEE. The CDR3 is made up of 16 amino acids. The CDR3 here is CASSYQRLGADTEAFF. As DNA, the CDR3 is TGTGCCAGCAGTTATCAACGGTTGGGGGCCGACACTGAAGCTTTCTTT.

The genes are TRBV29-1 and TRBJ2-7, with TRBD1 identical over 7 bases. Germline-derived CDR1 and CDR2 are SQVTM and ANQGSEA. J was trimmed by 7 bases and V by 4 bases; bases with no gene match: 7. The CDR3 runs 12 residues. The CDR3 loop reads CSVGGRGWEQYF. The CDR3 DNA reads TGCAGCGTTGGTGGCAGGGGGTGGGAGCAGTACTTC.

This chain links TRBV19 with TRBJ1-1; D is unclear. The V gene's germline CDR1 is LNHDA and CDR2 SQIVND (reference sequence). This CDR3 has 15 amino acids. V was shortened by 3 bases and J by 1 base, with 12 bases between the two germline ends. CDR3 sequence (DNA): TGTGCCAGTAGTATCCCCACGCCAGGGAACACTGAAGCTTTCTTT. The encoded protein is CASSIPTPGNTEAFF.

V and J are TRBV28 and TRBJ1-1; D unclear. V lost 3 bases and J 4 bases, leaving 15 bases between the germline ends. Per germline, CDR1 MDHEN and CDR2 SYDVKM. The CDR3 totals 15 residues. The DNA of the CDR3 is TGTGCCAGCAGTTTTTTTCTGGGAGTGGTCACTGAAGCTTTCTTT. This gives the protein CASSFFLGVVTEAFF. Full variable domain (outside the CDR3, taken from reference TRBV28 and TRBJ1-1): DVKVTQSSRYLVKRTGEKVFLECVQDMDHENMFWYRQDPGLGLRLIYFSYDVKMKEKGDIPEGYSVSREKKERFSLILESASTNQTSMYLCASSFFLGVVTEAFFGQGTRLTVV.

This chain joins TRBV4-2 and TRBJ2-2; 7 nucleotides align to TRBD2. CDR3 length: 19 amino acids. Per germline, CDR1 LGHNA and CDR2 YNFKEQ. V lost 0 bases and J lost 1; bases outside the gene matches: 11. The CDR3 loop is CASSQDRNLGLENTGELFF. DNA of the CDR3: TGTGCCAGCAGCCAAGATCGGAATTTAGGACTAGAGAACACCGGGGAGCTGTTTTTT.

The genes are TRBV28 and TRBJ1-2; D ambiguous. Germline CDR1 is MDHEN and CDR2 is SYDVKM. This CDR3 has 12 amino acids. Trimming removed 2 bases at V and 5 bases at J, with 6 bases between. Here the CDR3 DNA reads TGTGCCAGCAGTTTAGGCAGTTATGGCTACACCTTC. This encodes CASSLGSYGYTF.

This chain uses TRBV7-2 with TRBJ2-7; 11 bases align to TRBD2. This CDR3 contains 14 residues. The germline V gene has CDR1 SGHTA and CDR2 FQGNSA. V shed 5 bases and J 7 bases; nucleotides not matched to a gene: 7. CDR3 residues: CASSLTSGSYEQYF. In DNA, the CDR3 is TGTGCCAGCAGCCTCACTAGCGGGAGTTATGAGCAGTACTTC.

The chain uses TRBV25-1 and TRBJ1-5, with 7 positions matching TRBD1. The CDR3 has 14 residues. Germline lookup yields CDR1 MGHDK and CDR2 SYGVNS. After removal of 3 bases from V and 2 bases from J, the junction contained 1 base not matched to a gene. As DNA, the CDR3 is TGTGCCAGCAGTGAGACAGGGCGCAATCAGCCCCAGCATTTT. Its protein is CASSETGRNQPQHF.